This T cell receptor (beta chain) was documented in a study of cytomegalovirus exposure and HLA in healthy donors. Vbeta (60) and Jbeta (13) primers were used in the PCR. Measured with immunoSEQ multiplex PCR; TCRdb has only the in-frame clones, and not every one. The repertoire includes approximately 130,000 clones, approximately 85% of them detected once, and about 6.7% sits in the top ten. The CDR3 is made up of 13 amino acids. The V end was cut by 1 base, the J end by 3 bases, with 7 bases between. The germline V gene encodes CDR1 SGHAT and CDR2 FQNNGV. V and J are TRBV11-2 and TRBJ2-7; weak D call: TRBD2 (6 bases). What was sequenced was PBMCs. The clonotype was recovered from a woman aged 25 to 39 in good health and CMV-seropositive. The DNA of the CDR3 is TGTGCCAGCAGCTTAGCGGGGGTCTACGAGCAGTACTTC. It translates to CASSLAGVYEQYF.